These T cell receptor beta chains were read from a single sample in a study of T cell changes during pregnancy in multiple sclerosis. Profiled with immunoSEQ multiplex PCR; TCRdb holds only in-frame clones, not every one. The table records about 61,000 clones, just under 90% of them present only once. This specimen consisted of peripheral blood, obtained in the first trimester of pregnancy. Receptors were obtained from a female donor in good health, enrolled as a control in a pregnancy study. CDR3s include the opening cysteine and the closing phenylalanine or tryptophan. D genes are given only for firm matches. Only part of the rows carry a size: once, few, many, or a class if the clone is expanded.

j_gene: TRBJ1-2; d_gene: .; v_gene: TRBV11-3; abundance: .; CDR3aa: CASSSDTGYTF; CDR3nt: TGTGCCAGCAGCTCGGACACTGGCTACACCTTC
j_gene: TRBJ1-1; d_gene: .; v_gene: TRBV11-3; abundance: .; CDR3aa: CASSSGLSTEAFF; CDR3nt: TGTGCCAGCAGCTCCGGGTTGAGCACTGAAGCTTTCTTT
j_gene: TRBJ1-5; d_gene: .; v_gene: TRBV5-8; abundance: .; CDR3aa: CASSLGSPGYNQPQHF; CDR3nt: TGTGCCAGCAGCTTGGGATCCCCAGGCTACAATCAGCCCCAGCATTTT
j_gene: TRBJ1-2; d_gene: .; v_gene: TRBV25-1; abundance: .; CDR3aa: CASSERDTERVYGYTF; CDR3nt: TGTGCCAGCAGTGAAAGGGACACGGAGAGAGTCTATGGCTACACCTTC
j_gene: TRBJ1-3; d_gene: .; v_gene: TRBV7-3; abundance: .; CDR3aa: CASSPGGSSGNTIYF; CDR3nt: TGTGCCAGCAGCCCCGGGGGTAGCTCTGGAAACACCATATATTTT
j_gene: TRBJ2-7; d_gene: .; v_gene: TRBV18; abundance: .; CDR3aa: CASSPSGLEEQYF; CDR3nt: TGTGCCAGCTCACCATCGGGGTTGGAAGAGCAGTACTTC
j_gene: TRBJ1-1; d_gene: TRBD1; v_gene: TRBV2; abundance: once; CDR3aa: CASKATGTENTEAFF; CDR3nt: TGTGCCAGCAAAGCCACCGGGACAGAGAACACTGAAGCTTTCTTT
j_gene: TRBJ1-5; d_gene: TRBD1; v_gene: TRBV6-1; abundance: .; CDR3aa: CASSEGQGYSNQPQHF; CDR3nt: TGTGCCAGCAGTGAAGGACAGGGTTATAGCAATCAGCCCCAGCATTTT
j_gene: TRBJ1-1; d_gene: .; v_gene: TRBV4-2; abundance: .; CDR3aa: CASSEASLWGDTEAFF; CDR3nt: TGTGCCAGCAGCGAAGCCTCGCTATGGGGGGACACTGAAGCTTTCTTT
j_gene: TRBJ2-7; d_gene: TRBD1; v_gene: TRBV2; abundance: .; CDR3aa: CASSERLGQGFQEQYF; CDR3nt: TGTGCCAGCAGTGAACGCTTGGGACAGGGGTTTCAGGAGCAGTACTTC